The text below deals with one T cell receptor beta chain. The antigen is unknown. Trimming removed 0 bases from V and 4 bases from J; junction bases left unmatched: 8. Germline CDR1 and CDR2: SGHRS and YFSETQ. The CDR3 has 17 amino acids. This sample was included in a study of cytomegalovirus exposure and HLA in healthy donors. Notes on the study in general: Across donors, presence/absence analyses took sequencing depth to be roughly uniform.

The PCR employed 60 Vbeta primers together with 13 Jbeta primers. Sequenced by immunoSEQ multiplex PCR; TCRdb stores in-frame clones only, minus some. The table for this sample gives 150,000 or so clones. This TCR derives from a woman between 45 and 65 years old in good health and CMV-seronegative. The V and J genes are TRBV5-1 and TRBJ2-3; 10 bases align to TRBD2. The specimen was PBMCs. This CDR3 is CASSLGGVLAGADTQYF. CDR3 nucleotides: TGCGCCAGCAGCTTGGGGGGCGTTCTAGCGGGAGCAGATACGCAGTATTTT.